This is a list of T cell receptor beta chains from one sample in a study of blood T cell repertoires in COVID-19. Only in-frame clones appear in the TCRdb table, and some are missing; sequencing was by immunoSEQ multiplex PCR. Seen here are about 500,000 clones, roughly 87% observed once, and the top ten hold 0.7%. The specimen was PBMCs or T cells enriched from blood (not recorded which). The receptor set was obtained from a woman aged 18 to 35 who had recovered from COVID-19. The CDR3 runs from the conserved cysteine through the conserved F or W. Each record gives: D gene, CDR3 length, clone size, J gene, V gene, CDR3 protein, CDR3 DNA. A D gene is named only where the DNA matches it firmly. Where a row states a size, it is once, few, many or the class of an expanded clone; other rows omit it.

NA	12	NA	TRBJ1-1	TRBV29-1	CSVQPAAGEAFF	TGCAGCGTTCAACCGGCCGCGGGGGAGGCTTTCTTT
NA	15	NA	TRBJ1-5	TRBV24-1	CATSDSGAGDQPQHF	TGTGCCACCAGTGATTCTGGGGCAGGGGATCAGCCCCAGCATTTT
NA	14	NA	TRBJ1-4	TRBV5-1	CASSEQPLNEKLFF	TGCGCCAGCAGCGAACAGCCACTTAATGAAAAACTGTTTTTT
TRBD2	15	NA	TRBJ2-3	TRBV6-1	CASSEGGTSGVAQYF	TGTGCCAGCAGTGAAGGGGGGACTAGCGGAGTTGCGCAGTATTTT
NA	17	NA	TRBJ1-5	TRBV23-1	CASSHPPPGKAGQPQHF	TGCGCCAGCAGTCACCCCCCCCCAGGGAAGGCGGGACAGCCCCAGCATTTT
NA	15	NA	TRBJ1-2	TRBV7-8	CASTQGHLSNYGYTF	TGTGCCAGCACCCAGGGACACCTATCTAACTATGGCTACACCTTC
TRBD2	16	NA	TRBJ2-2	TRBV5-1	CASTPSGGFPTGELFF	TGCGCCAGCACCCCTAGCGGGGGGTTCCCCACCGGGGAGCTGTTTTTT
TRBD2	15	NA	TRBJ2-3	TRBV2	CASSLLAGGTDTQYF	TGTGCCAGCAGTCTACTAGCGGGGGGTACAGATACGCAGTATTTT
TRBD1	16	NA	TRBJ1-2	TRBV5-1	CASSPTTGGSLGGYTF	TGCGCCAGCAGCCCAACGACAGGGGGCAGTTTGGGTGGCTACACCTTC
TRBD2	14	once	TRBJ2-1	TRBV19	CASSRGTRGDEQFF	TGTGCCAGTAGTAGAGGGACTAGAGGGGATGAGCAGTTCTTC
NA	14	NA	TRBJ1-1	TRBV7-6	CASSLALGDSEAFF	TGTGCCAGCAGCTTAGCGCTAGGCGATTCTGAAGCTTTCTTT
TRBD1	15	NA	TRBJ2-7	TRBV11-2	CASSLVGTGDYEQYF	TGTGCCAGCAGCTTAGTAGGGACAGGGGACTACGAGCAGTACTTC
TRBD1	16	NA	TRBJ1-4	TRBV29-1	CSAARSPGQGDEKLFF	TGCAGCGCCGCCCGATCACCGGGACAGGGGGATGAAAAACTGTTTTTT
TRBD1	16	NA	TRBJ1-2	TRBV10-3	CAINVWNRGLNYGYTF	TGTGCCATCAATGTCTGGAACAGGGGGCTAAACTATGGCTACACCTTC
TRBD2	13	NA	TRBJ2-3	TRBV3-1/TRBV3-2	CASSQDRSGEPYF	TGTGCCAGCAGCCAAGATCGTAGCGGGGAACCGTATTTT
TRBD1	15	NA	TRBJ2-7	TRBV13	CASSSPRDRSYEQYF	TGTGCCAGCAGCTCGCCCCGGGACAGATCCTACGAGCAGTACTTC
NA	17	NA	TRBJ2-6	TRBV30	CAWSVQSSFPGANVLTF	TGTGCCTGGAGTGTACAGAGCTCCTTCCCTGGGGCCAACGTCCTGACTTTC
NA	14	NA	TRBJ1-3	TRBV9	CASSSTSPGNTIYF	TGTGCCAGCAGCTCCACGAGTCCTGGAAACACCATATATTTT
NA	14	NA	TRBJ1-5	TRBV4-1	CASSQDTENQPQHF	TGCGCCAGCAGCCAAGATACAGAGAATCAGCCCCAGCATTTT
NA	14	NA	TRBJ1-1	TRBV7-9	CASSREGFGTEAFF	TGTGCCAGCAGCCGGGAGGGGTTTGGCACTGAAGCTTTCTTT
TRBD1	16	NA	TRBJ1-1	TRBV5-1	CASSLGVDRGVSRAFF	TGCGCCAGCAGCTTGGGAGTGGACAGGGGGGTTTCGAGGGCTTTCTTT
NA	15	NA	TRBJ1-5	TRBV5-4	CASSFRTVLNQPQHF	TGTGCCAGCAGCTTTCGGACAGTCCTTAATCAGCCCCAGCATTTT
TRBD1	14	NA	TRBJ2-3	TRBV30	CAWSVDPAGGTQYF	TGTGCCTGGAGTGTCGACCCCGCAGGGGGCACCCAGTATTTT
TRBD1	15	NA	TRBJ1-2	TRBV5-1	CASNNRTGGPHGYTF	TGCGCCAGCAATAATAGGACAGGGGGCCCCCATGGCTACACCTTC
NA	13	NA	TRBJ2-1	TRBV11-2	CASCAGTYNEQFF	TGTGCCAGCTGTGCAGGGACCTACAATGAGCAGTTCTTC